The rows below give T cell receptor beta chains drawn from one sample of a study of CD8 T cells in Susac syndrome. TCRdb reprocessed the immunoSEQ multiplex PCR reads with MiXCR, giving one entry per CDR3 protein. The table has about 25,000 distinct CDR3 sequences, about 93% seen once. Sequencing was performed on CD8+ T cells from PBMCs. The receptors were sampled from a human donor in good health. CDR3s leave out the opening cysteine and the closing phenylalanine or tryptophan. Rows give clone size only sometimes, using once, few, many, or a class for an expanded clone.

j_call v_call clone_size cdr3_aa
TRBJ2-5 TRBV13 NA ASSSGGVWPQY
TRBJ2-7 TRBV7-8 NA ASSLARGPISYEQY
TRBJ2-1 TRBV20-1 NA SAREPSGYNEQF
TRBJ2-7 TRBV10-3 NA AISEEQDEQY
TRBJ2-3 TRBV5-4 NA ASSFSQARTDTQY
TRBJ2-5 TRBV6-5 NA ASSFFYGGEETQY
TRBJ1-1 TRBV12-3/TRBV12-4 NA ASSPPGPRGDTEAF
TRBJ2-7 TRBV7-9 NA ASGDRATSYEQY
TRBJ2-7 TRBV6-2/TRBV6-3 once ASRPTGTDRIITYEQY
TRBJ2-7 TRBV6-2/TRBV6-3 NA ASTSRQGSSYEQY
TRBJ1-3 TRBV6-5 NA ASSYKAGNTIY
TRBJ1-3 TRBV7-6 NA ASSLATGNTIY
TRBJ2-1 TRBV13 NA ASSSRGVGQF
TRBJ1-6 TRBV27 once ASSLLSANTRGHQIGPLH
TRBJ1-2 TRBV5-1 NA ASSLGDWPPPDHGYT
TRBJ2-7 TRBV7-9 NA ASSLGGKEQY
TRBJ1-1 TRBV12-3/TRBV12-4 NA ASSRGGAYTEAF
TRBJ2-7 TRBV9 few ASSVDLGGLNEQY
TRBJ1-3 TRBV20-1 NA SANAPLSDSGNTIY
TRBJ2-2 TRBV5-6 NA ASSPGRTGELF
TRBJ2-3 TRBV7-9 once ASSPYAGGADTQY
TRBJ2-2 TRBV3-1 NA ASSEGPNTGELF
TRBJ2-5 TRBV10-2 once ASRDGGLSQETQY
TRBJ1-1 TRBV11-2 NA ASSLGRTVNTEAF
TRBJ2-1 TRBV7-9 NA ASSLGGLGQF
TRBJ2-1 TRBV13 NA ASSLPPGYNEQF
TRBJ2-3 TRBV20-1 NA SARGGLAGRTDTQY
TRBJ2-7 TRBV10-1 once ASSDRDLVIPHYEQY
TRBJ1-1 TRBV19 NA ASSIVNGTGTEAF